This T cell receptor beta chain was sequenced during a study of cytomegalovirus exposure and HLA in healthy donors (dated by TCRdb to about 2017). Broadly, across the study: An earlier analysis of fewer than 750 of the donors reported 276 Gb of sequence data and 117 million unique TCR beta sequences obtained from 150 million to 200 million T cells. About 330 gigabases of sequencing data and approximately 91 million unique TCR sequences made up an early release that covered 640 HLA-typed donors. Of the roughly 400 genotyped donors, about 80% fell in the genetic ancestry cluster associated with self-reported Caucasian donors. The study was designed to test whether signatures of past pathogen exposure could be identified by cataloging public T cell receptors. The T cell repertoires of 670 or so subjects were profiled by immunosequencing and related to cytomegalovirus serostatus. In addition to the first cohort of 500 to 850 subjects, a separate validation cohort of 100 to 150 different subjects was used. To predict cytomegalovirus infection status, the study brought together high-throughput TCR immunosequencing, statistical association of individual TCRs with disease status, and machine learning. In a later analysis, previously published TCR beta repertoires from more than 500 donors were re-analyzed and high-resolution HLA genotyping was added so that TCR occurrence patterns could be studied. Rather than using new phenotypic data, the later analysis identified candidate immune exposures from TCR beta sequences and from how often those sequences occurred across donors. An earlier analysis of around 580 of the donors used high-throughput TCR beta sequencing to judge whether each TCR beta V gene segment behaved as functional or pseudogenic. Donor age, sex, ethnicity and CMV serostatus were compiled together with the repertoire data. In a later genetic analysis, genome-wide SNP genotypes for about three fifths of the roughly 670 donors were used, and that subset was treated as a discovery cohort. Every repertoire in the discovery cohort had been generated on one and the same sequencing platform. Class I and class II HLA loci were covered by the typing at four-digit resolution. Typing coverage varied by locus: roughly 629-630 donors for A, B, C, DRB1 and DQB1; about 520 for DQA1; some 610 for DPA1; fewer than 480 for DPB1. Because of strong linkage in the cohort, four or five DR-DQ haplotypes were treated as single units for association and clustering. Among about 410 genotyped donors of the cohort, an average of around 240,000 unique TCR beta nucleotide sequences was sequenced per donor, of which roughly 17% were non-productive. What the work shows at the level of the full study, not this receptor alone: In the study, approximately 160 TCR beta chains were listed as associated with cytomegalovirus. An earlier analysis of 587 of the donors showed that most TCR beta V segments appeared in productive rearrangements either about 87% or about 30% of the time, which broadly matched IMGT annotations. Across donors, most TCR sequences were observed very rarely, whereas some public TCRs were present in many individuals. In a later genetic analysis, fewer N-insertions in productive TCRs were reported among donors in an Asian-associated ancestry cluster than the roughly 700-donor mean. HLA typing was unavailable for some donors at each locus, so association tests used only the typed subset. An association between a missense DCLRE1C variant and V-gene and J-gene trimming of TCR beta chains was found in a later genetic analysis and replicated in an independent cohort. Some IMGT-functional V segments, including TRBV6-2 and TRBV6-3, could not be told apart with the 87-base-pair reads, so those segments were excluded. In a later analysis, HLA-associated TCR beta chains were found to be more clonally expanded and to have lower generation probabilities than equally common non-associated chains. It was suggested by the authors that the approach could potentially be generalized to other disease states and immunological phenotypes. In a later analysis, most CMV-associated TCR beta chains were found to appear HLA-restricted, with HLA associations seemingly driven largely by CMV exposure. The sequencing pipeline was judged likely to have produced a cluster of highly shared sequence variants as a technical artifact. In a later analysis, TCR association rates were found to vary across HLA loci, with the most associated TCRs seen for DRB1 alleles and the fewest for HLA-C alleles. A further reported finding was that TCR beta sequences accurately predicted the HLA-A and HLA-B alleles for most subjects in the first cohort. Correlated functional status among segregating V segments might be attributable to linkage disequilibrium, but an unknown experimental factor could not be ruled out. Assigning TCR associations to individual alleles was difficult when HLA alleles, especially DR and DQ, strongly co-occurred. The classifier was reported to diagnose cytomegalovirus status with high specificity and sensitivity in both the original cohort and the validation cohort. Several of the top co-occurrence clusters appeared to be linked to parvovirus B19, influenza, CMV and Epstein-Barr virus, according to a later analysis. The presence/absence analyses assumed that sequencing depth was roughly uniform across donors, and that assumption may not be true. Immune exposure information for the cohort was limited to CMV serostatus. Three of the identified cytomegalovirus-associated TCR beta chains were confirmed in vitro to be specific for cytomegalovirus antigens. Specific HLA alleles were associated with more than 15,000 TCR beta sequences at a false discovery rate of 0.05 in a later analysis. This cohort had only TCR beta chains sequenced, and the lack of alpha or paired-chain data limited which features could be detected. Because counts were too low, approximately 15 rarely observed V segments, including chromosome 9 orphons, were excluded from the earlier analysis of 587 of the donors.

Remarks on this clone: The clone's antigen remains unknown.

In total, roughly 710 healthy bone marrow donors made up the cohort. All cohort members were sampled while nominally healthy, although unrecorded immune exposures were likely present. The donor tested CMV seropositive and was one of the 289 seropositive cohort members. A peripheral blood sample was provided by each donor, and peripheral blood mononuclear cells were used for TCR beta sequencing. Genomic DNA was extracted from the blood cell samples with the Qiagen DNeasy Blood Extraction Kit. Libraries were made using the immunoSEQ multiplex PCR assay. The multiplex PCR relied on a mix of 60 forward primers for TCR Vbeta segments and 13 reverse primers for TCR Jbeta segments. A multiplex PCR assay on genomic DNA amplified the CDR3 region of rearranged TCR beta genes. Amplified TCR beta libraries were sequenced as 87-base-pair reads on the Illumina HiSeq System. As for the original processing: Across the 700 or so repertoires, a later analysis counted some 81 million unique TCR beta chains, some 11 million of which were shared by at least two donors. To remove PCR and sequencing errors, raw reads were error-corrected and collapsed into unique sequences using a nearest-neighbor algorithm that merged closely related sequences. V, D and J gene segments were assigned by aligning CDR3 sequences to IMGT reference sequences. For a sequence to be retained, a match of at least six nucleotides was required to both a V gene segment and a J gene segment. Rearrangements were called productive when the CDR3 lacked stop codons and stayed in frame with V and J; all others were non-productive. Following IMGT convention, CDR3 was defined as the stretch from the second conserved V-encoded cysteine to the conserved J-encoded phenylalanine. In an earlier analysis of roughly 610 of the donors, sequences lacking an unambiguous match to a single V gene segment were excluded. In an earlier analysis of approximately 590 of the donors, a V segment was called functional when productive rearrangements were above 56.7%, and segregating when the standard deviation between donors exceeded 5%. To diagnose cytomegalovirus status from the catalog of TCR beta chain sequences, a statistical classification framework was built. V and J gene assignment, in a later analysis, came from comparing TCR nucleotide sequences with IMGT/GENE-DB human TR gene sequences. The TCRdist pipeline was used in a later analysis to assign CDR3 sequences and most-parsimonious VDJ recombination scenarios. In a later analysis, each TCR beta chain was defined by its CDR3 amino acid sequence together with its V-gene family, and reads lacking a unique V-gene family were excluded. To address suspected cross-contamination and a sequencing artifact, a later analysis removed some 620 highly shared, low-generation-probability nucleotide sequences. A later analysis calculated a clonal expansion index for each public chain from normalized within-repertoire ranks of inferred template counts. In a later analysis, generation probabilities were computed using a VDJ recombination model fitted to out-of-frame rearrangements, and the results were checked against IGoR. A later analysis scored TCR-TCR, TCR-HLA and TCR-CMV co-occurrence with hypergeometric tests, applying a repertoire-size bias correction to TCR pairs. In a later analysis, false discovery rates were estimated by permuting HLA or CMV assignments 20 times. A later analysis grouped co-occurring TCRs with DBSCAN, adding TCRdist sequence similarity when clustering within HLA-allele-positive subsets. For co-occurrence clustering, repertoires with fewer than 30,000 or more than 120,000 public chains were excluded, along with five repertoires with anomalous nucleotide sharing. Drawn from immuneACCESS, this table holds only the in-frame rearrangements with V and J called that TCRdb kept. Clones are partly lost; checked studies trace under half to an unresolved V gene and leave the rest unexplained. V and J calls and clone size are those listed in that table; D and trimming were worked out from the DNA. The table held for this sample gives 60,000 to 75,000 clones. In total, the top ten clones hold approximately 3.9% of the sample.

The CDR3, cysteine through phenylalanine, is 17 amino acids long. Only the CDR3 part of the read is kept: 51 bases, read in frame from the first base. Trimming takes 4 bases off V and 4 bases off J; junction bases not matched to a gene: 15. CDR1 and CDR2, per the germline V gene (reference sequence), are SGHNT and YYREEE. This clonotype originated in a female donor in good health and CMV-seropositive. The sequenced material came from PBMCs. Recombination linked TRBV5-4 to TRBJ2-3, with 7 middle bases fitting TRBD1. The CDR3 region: CASSRMLGQLGADTQYF. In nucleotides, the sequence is TGTGCCAGCAGCCGAATGCTGGGACAGTTAGGGGCAGATACGCAGTATTTT.